Listed here are 27 T cell receptor beta chains from one sample, sequenced in a study of shared clonotypes between healthy human individuals. Assay used: immunoSEQ multiplex PCR; TCRdb lists only in-frame clones, some missing. The sample contains hundreds of thousands of clones, 74% of which appear only once. What was sequenced was memory CD4+ T cells sorted from blood. Noted subset: CD45RA-negative fraction. The receptors were gathered from a young woman in good health.

In regard to this clone: A far bigger clonotype differs at one base, so this is likely a read error. Distinct nucleotide sequences in the sample also encode this CDR3. This chain connects TRBV11-2 to TRBJ2-3; the D is unclear. V dropped 5 bases and J dropped 3 bases, with 6 bases sitting between them. CDR1 is SGHAT, CDR2 FQNNGV, per germline. The CDR3 is 12 residues long. The CDR3 DNA follows: TGTGCCAGCAGCCCCTATACAGATACGCAGTATTTT. This sequence encodes CASSPYTDTQYF.

The V and J genes are TRBV7-2 and TRBJ2-1; 10 nucleotides align to TRBD2. After removal of 5 bases from V and 6 bases from J, the junction contained 10 bases not matched to a gene. Germline assignment: CDR1 SGHTA and CDR2 FQGNSA. CDR3 length: 16 residues. CDR3 nucleotides: TGTGCCAGCAGCCCTTGGGTGGCTAGCGGGAGCAATGAGCAGTTCTTC. Its protein is CASSPWVASGSNEQFF.

Comments on this clone: The sample has other DNA sequences that encode this CDR3 too. The V call is TRBV7-2, the J call TRBJ2-5; D is ambiguous. Per germline, CDR1 SGHTA and CDR2 FQGNSA. The length of the CDR3 is 14 residues. V lost 2 bases and J lost 5, with 12 bases in between. DNA of the CDR3: TGTGCCAGCAGCTTAAAGGCGTTTCAGGAGACCCAGTACTTC. Translation gives CASSLKAFQETQYF.

The chain links TRBV7-3 to TRBJ2-1; 7 bases agree with TRBD2. The ends lost 2 bases at V and 5 bases at J; junction bases unmatched: 3. The CDR3 has 14 amino acids. Germline CDR1 is SGHTA and CDR2 is FQGTGA. The CDR3 loop is CASSLGLVDNEQFF. The DNA for the CDR3 is TGTGCCAGCAGCTTAGGACTAGTAGACAATGAGCAGTTCTTC.

This chain joins TRBV4-1 and TRBJ1-3; 11 nucleotides match TRBD1. The CDR3 is 17 amino acids. The trim removed 2 bases at V and 2 bases at J, leaving 5 bases unmatched. The germline CDR1 and CDR2 sequences are MGHRA and YSYEKL. The chain's CDR3 is CASSQSGQGAAGNTIYF. CDR3 bases: TGCGCCAGCAGCCAAAGCGGACAGGGGGCGGCTGGAAACACCATATATTTT.

The chain is built from TRBV6-6 and TRBJ1-1; the D gene is possibly TRBD1 (5 bases). Trimming pared 6 bases from V and 4 bases from J, leaving 12 bases between. The germline V gene encodes CDR1 MNHNY and CDR2 SVGAGI (reference sequence). The CDR3 has 13 amino acids. Written as DNA, the CDR3 is TGTGCCAGCAGGCCGGAGGGGAGCACTGAAGCTTTCTTT. The encoded protein is CASRPEGSTEAFF.

The chain employs TRBV5-1 and TRBJ2-1; D is unclear. The CDR3 contains 15 residues. V shed 4 bases and J shed 5 bases, with 16 bases lying between them. Germline V gene data show CDR1 as SGHRS and CDR2 as YFSETQ. The CDR3 loop reads CASSPLMGNDNEQFF. The CDR3 DNA reads as TGCGCCAGCAGCCCCCTTATGGGGAACGACAATGAGCAGTTCTTC. Full variable domain (missing parts from reference TRBV5-1 and TRBJ2-1): KAGVTQTPRYLIKTRGQQVTLSCSPISGHRSVSWYQQTPGQGLQFLFEYFSETQRNKGNFPGRFSGRQFSNSRSEMNVSTLELGDSALYLCASSPLMGNDNEQFFGPGTRLTVL.

A word on this clone: In the same sample, other DNA sequences code for this CDR3. The genes are TRBV28 and TRBJ1-4; D possibly corresponds to TRBD1 (5 bases). The V and J ends lost 6 bases and 7 bases respectively, with 9 bases between them. The CDR3 totals 12 residues. Germline V CDR1 and CDR2: MDHEN, SYDVKM. CDR3 nucleotide sequence: TGTGCCAGCAGAGCCGGGGGTGAAAAACTGTTTTTT. Its translation: CASRAGGEKLFF.

The V and J genes are TRBV28 and TRBJ1-5; D perhaps matches TRBD1 (6 bases). V was trimmed by 9 bases and J by 1 base, leaving 13 bases between them. This CDR3 is built from 14 residues. Germline CDR1 MDHEN, CDR2 SYDVKM. Here the CDR3 reads CASHRGGSNQPQHF. The DNA of the CDR3 is TGTGCCAGTCATAGGGGGGGAAGCAATCAGCCCCAGCATTTT. The complete variable domain, with remaining parts taken from reference TRBV28 and TRBJ1-5, reads DVKVTQSSRYLVKRTGEKVFLECVQDMDHENMFWYRQDPGLGLRLIYFSYDVKMKEKGDIPEGYSVSREKKERFSLILESASTNQTSMYLCASHRGGSNQPQHFGDGTRLSIL.

The rearrangement joins TRBV28 to TRBJ2-5; the D call may be TRBD1 or TRBD2 (5 bases each). Germline-derived CDR1 and CDR2 are MDHEN and SYDVKM. The CDR3 consists of 15 residues. V shed 5 bases and J shed 7 bases, with 20 bases lying between them. The DNA of the CDR3 is TGTGCCAGCAGTCCCTTGGGGGTTAGCCAACCGACCCAGTACTTC. Protein: CASSPLGVSQPTQYF.

The rearrangement joins TRBV30 to TRBJ1-1, with 8 nucleotides matching TRBD1. This CDR3 is built from 14 residues. The V and J ends lost 8 bases and 4 bases, in that order; junction bases with no gene match: 12. Germline-derived CDR1 and CDR2 are GTSNPN and SVGIG (reference sequence). For the CDR3, the DNA is TGTGCCGGTTGGGGGGGACAGGCGAGCACTGAAGCTTTCTTT. Translating it yields CAGWGGQASTEAFF.

The chain combines TRBV4-2 with TRBJ1-4; D is possibly TRBD1 (5 bases). Germline V CDR1 and CDR2: LGHNA, YNFKEQ. The length of the CDR3 is 15 residues. The ends were cut back, 1 base at V and 4 bases at J, with 10 bases in the middle. Written as DNA, the CDR3 is TGTGCCAGCAGCCAAGGCGGACAAGATAATGAAAAACTGTTTTTT. Translating it yields CASSQGGQDNEKLFF.

The chain links TRBV18 to TRBJ1-4; D uncertain. The V end lost 2 bases, the J end lost 7 bases, and 11 bases lay between the germline ends. CDR1 is KGHSH, CDR2 LQKENI, per germline. The CDR3 is made up of 14 amino acids. The DNA for the CDR3 is TGTGCCAGCTCACCATTTTCTCGGGGTGAAAAACTGTTTTTT. Its translation is CASSPFSRGEKLFF.

V gene TRBV5-4 combines with J gene TRBJ1-2, with unresolved D. The CDR3 is 13 amino acids. CDR1 SGHNT and CDR2 YYREEE come from the germline V gene (reference sequence). V gave up 0 bases and J gave up 4 bases, with 7 bases separating them. CDR3 nucleotide sequence: TGTGCCAGCAGCTTGGAGACGGCCTATGGCTACACCTTC. This codes for CASSLETAYGYTF.

The rearrangement links TRBV5-1 to TRBJ2-5, with 9 bases identical to TRBD2. The trim removed 6 bases at V and 4 bases at J, leaving 7 bases unmatched. The CDR3 extends over 14 amino acids. Per the germline V gene, CDR1 is SGHRS and CDR2 is YFSETQ. CDR3 DNA sequence: TGCGCCAGCATTCCGGGACTAGCAGGAGAGACCCAGTACTTC. Encoded protein: CASIPGLAGETQYF.

The chain is built from TRBV25-1 and TRBJ2-7, with 8 bases lining up with TRBD2. The germline V gene encodes CDR1 MGHDK and CDR2 SYGVNS. The CDR3 is 15 residues long. The ends lost 8 bases at V and 3 bases at J; junction bases unmatched: 12. The CDR3 coding sequence is TGTGCCAGCTCCCTGACCGGGACTAGAAGCTACGAGCAGTACTTC. It translates to CASSLTGTRSYEQYF.

The chain employs TRBV5-1 and TRBJ1-4; weak D call: TRBD1 (6 bases). This CDR3 comprises 15 residues. Germline loops: CDR1 SGHRS, CDR2 YFSETQ. V was trimmed by 0 bases and J by 10 bases, leaving 16 bases between them. The CDR3 bases are TGCGCCAGCAGCTTGGGGGACACTGGGGGTGGAAAACTGTTTTTT. Amino acids: CASSLGDTGGGKLFF. Using reference TRBV5-1 and TRBJ1-4 for the parts outside the CDR3, the full variable domain is KAGVTQTPRYLIKTRGQQVTLSCSPISGHRSVSWYQQTPGQGLQFLFEYFSETQRNKGNFPGRFSGRQFSNSRSEMNVSTLELGDSALYLCASSLGDTGGGKLFFGSGTQLSVL.

This sequence joins TRBV27 and TRBJ1-1; D unclear. Trimming cost V 5 bases and J 0 bases, with 22 bases left between them. The CDR3 has 18 amino acids. Germline CDR1 MNHEY, CDR2 SMNVEV (reference sequence). CDR3 protein: CASSPTSERRGMNTEAFF. The CDR3 DNA sequence: TGTGCCAGCAGTCCCACCTCCGAAAGGCGTGGAATGAACACTGAAGCTTTCTTT.

The chain is built from TRBV19 and TRBJ1-2; D remains ambiguous. CDR3 length equals 14 residues. Germline V gene lookup returns CDR1 LNHDA and CDR2 SQIVND (reference sequence). V lost 6 bases to trimming and J lost 4 bases, with 15 bases between them. The chain's CDR3 is CASRPVGGSYGYTF. CDR3 DNA sequence: TGTGCCAGTAGGCCGGTGGGTGGAAGCTATGGCTACACCTTC. Full variable domain (outside the CDR3, taken from reference TRBV19 and TRBJ1-2): DGGITQSPKYLFRKEGQNVTLSCEQNLNHDAMYWYRQDPGQGLRLIYYSQIVNDFQKGDIAEGYSVSREKKESFPLTVTSAQKNPTAFYLCASRPVGGSYGYTFGSGTRLTVV.

The V call is TRBV7-9, the J call TRBJ2-3; 9 bases line up with TRBD2. This CDR3 has 19 residues. Germline V CDR1 and CDR2: SEHNR, FQNEAQ (reference sequence). With 6 bases clipped from V and 0 bases from J, the junction kept 16 bases outside the gene matches. The CDR3 nucleotides read TGTGCCAGCAGACCCTTGGTGCGTAGCGGGAGCACTAGCACAGATACGCAGTATTTT. It specifies CASRPLVRSGSTSTDTQYF. Using reference TRBV7-9 and TRBJ2-3 for the parts outside the CDR3, the full variable domain is DTGVSQNPRHKITKRGQNVTFRCDPISEHNRLYWYRQTLGQGPEFLTYFQNEAQLEKSRLLSDRFSAERPKGSFSTLEIQRTEQGDSAMYLCASRPLVRSGSTSTDTQYFGPGTRLTVL.

This chain joins TRBV5-1 and TRBJ1-2, with 8 bases identical to TRBD1. V dropped 1 base and J dropped 8; count of bases not matched to a gene: 4. The CDR3 extends over 13 amino acids. Germline V gene sequence: CDR1 SGHRS, CDR2 YFSETQ. CDR3: CASSLSTGVGYTF. The DNA of the CDR3 is TGCGCCAGCAGCTTGTCGACAGGGGTGGGCTACACCTTC.

The genes are TRBV7-2 and TRBJ1-4; 8 bases line up with TRBD1. V dropped 1 base and J dropped 6; count of bases not matched to a gene: 4. Germline assignment: CDR1 SGHTA and CDR2 FQGNSA. The CDR3 totals 15 residues. The CDR3 bases are TGTGCCAGCAGCTTAGTAGCGACAGGGGATGAAAAACTGTTTTTT. This sequence encodes CASSLVATGDEKLFF.

V and J are TRBV2 and TRBJ2-3; 8 bases match TRBD2. This CDR3 has 17 amino acids. Trimming removed 10 bases from V and 2 bases from J; junction bases left unmatched: 17. The germline CDR1 and CDR2 sequences are SNHLY and FYNNEI. CDR3 protein: CAIEGGTRGFSTDTQYF. The CDR3 DNA follows: TGTGCCATCGAGGGAGGGACTAGAGGCTTCTCCACAGATACGCAGTATTTT.

This clone came up a few times. The rearrangement joins TRBV7-6 to TRBJ2-3; possibly TRBD1 for D (6 bases). V lost 0 bases and J 10 bases, leaving 11 bases between the germline ends. This CDR3 spans 13 amino acids. Germline values: CDR1 SGHVS, CDR2 FNYEAQ. As DNA, the CDR3 is TGTGCCAGCAGCTTAGCAGGGGGTAACGCGCAGTATTTT. It encodes CASSLAGGNAQYF.

This clone was observed many times. Other DNA sequences in the same sample also yield this CDR3. The gene calls are TRBV19 and TRBJ2-2; D uncertain. Between the trimmed V and J ends, which lost 3 bases and 6 bases, there was a span of 8 bases. The CDR3 runs 13 residues. Germline loops: CDR1 LNHDA, CDR2 SQIVND (reference sequence). The CDR3 protein is CASSMAQSGELFF. Written as DNA, the CDR3 is TGTGCCAGTAGTATGGCCCAGTCCGGGGAGCTGTTTTTT.

The chain combines TRBV4-1 with TRBJ2-1, with 11 bases that match TRBD2. With V trimmed by 6 bases and J by 0 bases, 4 bases remained unmatched. The CDR3 is 16 amino acids. CDR1 and CDR2 from the germline V gene are MGHRA and YSYEKL. CDR3 bases: TGCGCCAGCAGTTCTAGCGGGAGGTCCTCCTACAATGAGCAGTTCTTC. Translation: CASSSSGRSSYNEQFF.

The genes are TRBV11-2 and TRBJ1-1; no definite D call. Germline V gene lookup returns CDR1 SGHAT and CDR2 FQNNGV. V was trimmed by 0 bases and J by 5 bases, leaving 10 bases between them. The CDR3 totals 14 residues. CDR3 in DNA: TGTGCCAGCAGCTTAGATCTGAGAGGGACTGAAGCTTTCTTT. Translating gives CASSLDLRGTEAFF. Filled out from reference TRBV11-2 and TRBJ1-1, the complete variable domain reads EAGVAQSPRYKIIEKRQSVAFWCNPISGHATLYWYQQILGQGPKLLIQFQNNGVVDDSQLPKDRFSAERLKGVDSTLKIQPAKLEDSAVYLCASSLDLRGTEAFFGQGTRLTVV.